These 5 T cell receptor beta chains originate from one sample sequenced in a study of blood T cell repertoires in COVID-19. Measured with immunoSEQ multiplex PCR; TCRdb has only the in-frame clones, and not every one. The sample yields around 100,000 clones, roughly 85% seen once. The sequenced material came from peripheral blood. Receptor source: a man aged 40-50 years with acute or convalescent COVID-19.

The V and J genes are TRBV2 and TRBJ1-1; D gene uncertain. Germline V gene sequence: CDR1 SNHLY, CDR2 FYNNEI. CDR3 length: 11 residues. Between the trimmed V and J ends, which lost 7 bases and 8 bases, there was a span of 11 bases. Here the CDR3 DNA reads TGTGCCAGCACGTTTCAGGTCGAAGCTTTCTTT. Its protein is CASTFQVEAFF.

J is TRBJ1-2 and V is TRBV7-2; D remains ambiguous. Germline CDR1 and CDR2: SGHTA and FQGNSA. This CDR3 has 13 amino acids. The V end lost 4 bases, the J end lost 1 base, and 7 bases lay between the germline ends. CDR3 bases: TGTGCCAGCAGCTCGCCAGTTAACTATGGCTACACCTTC. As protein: CASSSPVNYGYTF. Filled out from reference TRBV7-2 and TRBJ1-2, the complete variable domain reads GAGVSQSPSNKVTEKGKDVELRCDPISGHTALYWYRQSLGQGLEFLIYFQGNSAPDKSGLPSDRFSAERTGGSVSTLTIQRTQQEDSAVYLCASSSPVNYGYTFGSGTRLTVV.

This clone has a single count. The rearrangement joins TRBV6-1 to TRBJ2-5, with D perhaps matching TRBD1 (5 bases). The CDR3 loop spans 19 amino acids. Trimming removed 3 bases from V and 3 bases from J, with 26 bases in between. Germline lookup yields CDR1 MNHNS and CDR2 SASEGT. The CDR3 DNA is TGTGCCAGCAGTGATCAGCTTTCTTCGGCGGACATCTCAAAAGAGACCCAGTACTTC. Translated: CASSDQLSSADISKETQYF.

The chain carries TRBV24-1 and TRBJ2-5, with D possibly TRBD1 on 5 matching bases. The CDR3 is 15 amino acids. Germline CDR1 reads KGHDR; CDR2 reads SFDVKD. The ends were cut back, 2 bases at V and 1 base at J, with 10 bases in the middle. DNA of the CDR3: TGTGCCACCAGTGATTCTGACAGTACCCAAGAGACCCAGTACTTC. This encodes CATSDSDSTQETQYF.

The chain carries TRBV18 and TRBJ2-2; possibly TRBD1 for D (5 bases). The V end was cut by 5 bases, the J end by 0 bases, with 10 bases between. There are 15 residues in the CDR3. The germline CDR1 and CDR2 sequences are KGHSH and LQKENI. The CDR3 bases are TGTGCCAGCTCAGTCGAACAGGCGAACACCGGGGAGCTGTTTTTT. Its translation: CASSVEQANTGELFF.